The rows below give T cell receptor beta chains drawn from one sample of a study of T cell responses to AZD1222 COVID-19 vaccine. Generated by immunoSEQ multiplex PCR, the TCRdb table keeps only in-frame clones and is missing some. The sample consists of about 79,000 clones, about 92% of them appearing once. The sample consisted of peripheral blood, taken on day 0 of MenACWY control vaccination. The receptors were sampled from an adult in good health. The CDR3 runs from the conserved cysteine through the conserved F or W. D genes are given only for firm matches. The listing skips clone size in some rows; elsewhere it reads once, few, many or a size class.

J gene,D gene,V gene,clone size,CDR3 DNA,CDR3 protein
TRBJ2-1,TRBD2,TRBV18,-,TGTGCCAGCTCACCACCTCGGGGGGAATACAATGAGCAGTTCTTC,CASSPPRGEYNEQFF
TRBJ2-1,-,TRBV7-2,-,TGTGCCAGCAGCTTGTCCGGGACTCCCCTCTCCTACAATGAGCAGTTCTTC,CASSLSGTPLSYNEQFF
TRBJ1-6,-,TRBV6-5,-,TGTGCCAGCAGTAACAGGGAGGGTAATTCACCCCTCCACTTT,CASSNREGNSPLHF
TRBJ2-2,-,TRBV30,-,TGTGCCTGGAGTGTAATCCGGACCGGGGAGCTGTTTTTT,CAWSVIRTGELFF
TRBJ1-1,-,TRBV19,once,TGTGCCAGTAGTATAGCAGCAGGGGTGGCTGAAGCTTTCTTT,CASSIAAGVAEAFF
TRBJ2-4,-,TRBV10-2,many,TGCGCCAGCAGTGTATTTGGAGATTTAGCCAAAAACATTCAGTACTTC,CASSVFGDLAKNIQYF
TRBJ1-1,-,TRBV19,-,TGTGCCAGTAGGGGGGGCACCATGAACACTGAAGCTTTCTTT,CASRGGTMNTEAFF
TRBJ2-3,TRBD2,TRBV11-3,-,TGTGCCAGCAGCTCGGGGGGGTTTTCTTCCACAGATACGCAGTATTTT,CASSSGGFSSTDTQYF
TRBJ2-1,TRBD1,TRBV11-2,-,TGTGCCAGCAGCTTAGGACAGGGTGACCACAATGAGCAGTTCTTC,CASSLGQGDHNEQFF
TRBJ2-7,-,TRBV12-3/TRBV12-4,-,TGTGCCAGCAGTTTAAACAGTCTCTACGAGCAGTACTTC,CASSLNSLYEQYF
TRBJ2-2,-,TRBV7-3,-,TGTGCCAGCAGCTTAATGGGGGCCGGCGGGGAGCTGTTTTTT,CASSLMGAGGELFF
TRBJ1-3,TRBD1,TRBV12-3/TRBV12-4,-,TGTGCCAGCAGGAACAGGGGTGGAAACACCATATATTTT,CASRNRGGNTIYF
TRBJ2-3,-,TRBV11-2,-,-,CASSFGSGSTDTQYF
TRBJ1-2,-,TRBV3-1/TRBV3-2,-,TGTGCCAGCGGCAGGGGTAGAAACTATGGCTACACCTTC,CASGRGRNYGYTF
TRBJ1-5,-,TRBV12-3/TRBV12-4,-,TGTGCCAGCAGTTTAGGCAATCAGCCCCAGCATTTT,CASSLGNQPQHF
TRBJ2-1,-,TRBV2,-,TGTGCCAGCAGTGGGGACTCACAATTCCACAATGAGCAGTTCTTC,CASSGDSQFHNEQFF
TRBJ2-3,-,TRBV9,-,TGTGCCAGCAGCGATCCTCTCACAGATACGCAGTATTTT,CASSDPLTDTQYF
TRBJ2-2,-,TRBV29-1,once,TGCAGCGTTTTGGGTCAGGGTGACACCGGGGAGCTGTTTTTT,CSVLGQGDTGELFF
TRBJ2-7,-,TRBV28,-,TGTGCCAGCAGTGGGTACGAGCAGTACTTC,CASSGYEQYF
TRBJ2-1,-,TRBV18,-,TGTGCCAGCTCACCGGCGGGACACCAATCCTACAATGAGCAGTTCTTC,CASSPAGHQSYNEQFF
TRBJ2-4,-,TRBV7-2,-,TGTGCCAGCAGCTTAGGGCCGGCCAAAAACATTCAGTACTTC,CASSLGPAKNIQYF
TRBJ2-5,TRBD1,TRBV6-5,-,TGTGCCAGCAGTTACGGAGGGACAGGGGGCTTGGAGACCCAGTACTTC,CASSYGGTGGLETQYF
TRBJ1-4,-,TRBV19,-,TGTGCCAGTAGTTTTAACAGGGCCACTAATGAAAAACTGTTTTTT,CASSFNRATNEKLFF
TRBJ1-2,-,TRBV3-1/TRBV3-2,once,TGTGCCAGCAGCCAAGTCGACAAGGCTCATCAAGTCTTCTATGGCTACACCTTC,CASSQVDKAHQVFYGYTF
TRBJ1-1,-,TRBV7-7,few,TGTGCCAGCAGTGCAACAGAGGAGACTGAAGCTTTCTTT,CASSATEETEAFF
TRBJ1-3,TRBD1,TRBV29-1,-,TGCAGCGTTGAAGTGGTTACAGGGGGCGACACTGGAAACACCATATATTTT,CSVEVVTGGDTGNTIYF
TRBJ1-1,-,TRBV20-1,-,TGCAGTGCAAGTATATTCTCGGGGGACACTGAAGCTTTCTTT,CSASIFSGDTEAFF
TRBJ1-4,-,TRBV19,once,TGTGCCAGTAGTAATGTGGGTGCTGAAAAACTGTTTTTT,CASSNVGAEKLFF